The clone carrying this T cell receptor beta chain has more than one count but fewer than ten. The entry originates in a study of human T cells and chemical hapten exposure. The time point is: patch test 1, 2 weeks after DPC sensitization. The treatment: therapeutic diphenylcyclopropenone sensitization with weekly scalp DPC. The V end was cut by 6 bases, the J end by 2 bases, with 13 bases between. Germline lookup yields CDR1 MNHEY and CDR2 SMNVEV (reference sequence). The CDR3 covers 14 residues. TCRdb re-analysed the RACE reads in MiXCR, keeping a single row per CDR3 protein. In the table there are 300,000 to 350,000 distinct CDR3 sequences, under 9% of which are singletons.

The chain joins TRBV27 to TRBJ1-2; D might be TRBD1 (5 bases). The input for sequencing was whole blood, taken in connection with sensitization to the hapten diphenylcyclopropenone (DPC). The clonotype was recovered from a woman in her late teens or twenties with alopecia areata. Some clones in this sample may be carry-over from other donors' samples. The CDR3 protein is CASRGEYENYGYTF. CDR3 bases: TGTGCCAGCAGAGGGGAATACGAAAACTATGGCTACACCTTC.